These 12 T cell receptor beta chains came from one sample sequenced in a study of T cells after somatic rescue of genetic block. Profiled with immunoSEQ multiplex PCR; TCRdb holds only in-frame clones, not every one. Of 45,000 to 70,000 clones in the sample, 90% to 97% were seen once. The source material was peripheral blood mononuclear cells (PBMCs). Receptors originate from a child less than two years old.

This sequence joins TRBV9 and TRBJ1-1; D may be TRBD1 (5 bases). The CDR3 is 13 residues long. Germline-derived CDR1 and CDR2 are SGDLS and YYNGEE. V gave up 4 bases and J gave up 1 base, with 8 bases separating them. CDR3 protein: CASSRTGNTEAFF. CDR3 nucleotides: TGTGCCAGCAGCCGTACAGGGAACACTGAAGCTTTCTTT.

The CDR3 DNA follows: TGTGCCAGCAGCTCCCGACTAGCGGGCACAGATACGCAGTATTTT. This translates into CASSSRLAGTDTQYF. The chain couples TRBV13 to TRBJ2-3; 9 bases align to TRBD2. Germline values: CDR1 PRHDT, CDR2 FYEKMQ (reference sequence). This CDR3 comprises 15 residues. The junction had 3 bases not matched to a gene; V was cut back by 4 bases and J by 1 base.

The table lists this clone with a few counts. The chain is built from TRBV7-9 and TRBJ1-2, with a weak D call TRBD1 (5 bases). CDR3 length equals 12 residues. The ends were cut back, 3 bases at V and 7 bases at J, with 9 bases in the middle. Germline CDR1 and CDR2: SEHNR and FQNEAQ (reference sequence). The CDR3 DNA follows: TGTGCCAGCAGCTTTCAGGGCGTTGGCTACACCTTC. It encodes CASSFQGVGYTF. The full variable domain, with the rest looked up from reference TRBV7-9 and TRBJ1-2, is DTGVSQNPRHKITKRGQNVTFRCDPISEHNRLYWYRQTLGQGPEFLTYFQNEAQLEKSRLLSDRFSAERPKGSFSTLEIQRTEQGDSAMYLCASSFQGVGYTFGSGTRLTVV.

The chain's CDR3 is CASSLWRGYEQYF. Here the CDR3 DNA reads TGTGCCAGCAGTCTCTGGCGGGGCTACGAGCAGTACTTC. The chain uses TRBV27 and TRBJ2-7, with D possibly matching TRBD2 (6 bases). V was shortened by 5 bases and J by 3 bases, with 11 bases between the two germline ends. Per the germline V gene, CDR1 is MNHEY and CDR2 is SMNVEV (reference sequence). This CDR3 region has 13 residues.

This chain joins TRBV21-1 and TRBJ2-7; the DNA was not compared with TRBD2, the D call given in the table. TRBV21-1 is flagged as a pseudogene. This CDR3 region has 16 residues. This chain's CDR3 is CASSKPTSGSSYEQYF. The CDR3 DNA reads as TGTGCCAGCAGCAAGCCGACTAGCGGGAGCTCCTACGAGCAGTACTTC.

The table lists this clone with a count of one. The rearrangement links TRBV7-9 to TRBJ2-7, with a weak D call TRBD1 (7 bases). Germline assignment: CDR1 SEHNR and CDR2 FQNEAQ (reference sequence). Trimming took 1 base from V and 6 from J, leaving 10 bases between them. The CDR3 is 13 amino acids. The CDR3: CASSLDRGGEQYF. CDR3 bases: TGTGCCAGCAGCTTAGACAGGGGAGGCGAGCAGTACTTC.

This clone occurred a few times. Distinct nucleotide sequences in the sample also encode this CDR3. The chain carries TRBV11-2 and TRBJ2-7, with D hard to call. With 0 bases removed from V and 0 bases from J, the gap between germline ends came to 0 bases. There are 12 residues in the CDR3. CDR1 and CDR2 from the germline V gene are SGHAT and FQNNGV. The CDR3 coding sequence is TGTGCCAGCAGCTTAGACTCCTACGAGCAGTACTTC. As protein: CASSLDSYEQYF.

The V call is TRBV2, the J call TRBJ2-6; possibly TRBD2 for D (6 bases). CDR1 SNHLY and CDR2 FYNNEI come from the germline V gene. This CDR3 is 16 amino acids long. The V gene lost 1 base and the J gene lost 4 bases, with 11 bases spanning the gap. The CDR3 sequence is CASSEGGGRGANVLTF. The CDR3 coding sequence is TGTGCCAGCAGTGAAGGGGGAGGAAGAGGGGCCAACGTCCTGACTTTC.

The chain recombines TRBV7-2 with TRBJ1-5; D is ambiguous. Per germline, CDR1 SGHTA and CDR2 FQGNSA. This CDR3 contains 13 residues. Trimming pared 3 bases from V and 2 bases from J, leaving 5 bases between. The CDR3 sequence is CASSFRGNQPQHF. CDR3 nucleotides: TGTGCCAGCAGCTTTCGGGGCAATCAGCCCCAGCATTTT.

V and J are TRBV25-1 and TRBJ1-5, with a weak D call TRBD1 (6 bases). Germline-derived CDR1 and CDR2 are MGHDK and SYGVNS. This CDR3 region has 15 residues. V was shortened by 6 bases and J by 3 bases, with 15 bases between the two germline ends. The CDR3 sequence is CASSHSGGDNQPQHF. The DNA for the CDR3 is TGTGCCAGCAGCCACAGCGGGGGCGACAATCAGCCCCAGCATTTT.

CDR3 region: CASSLQDTEAFF. Written as DNA, the CDR3 is TGTGCCAGCAGCTTGCAGGACACTGAAGCTTTCTTT. The V call is TRBV5-6, the J call TRBJ1-1; D is ambiguous. CDR1 and CDR2 from the germline V gene are SGHDT and YYEEEE. Trimming cost V 1 base and J 3 bases, with 4 bases left between them. The CDR3 extends over 12 amino acids.

The chain recombines TRBV10-3 with TRBJ1-1; tentative D call: TRBD1 (5 bases). The germline V gene encodes CDR1 ENHRY and CDR2 SYGVKD. Trimming removed 4 bases from V and 4 bases from J, with 13 bases in between. CDR3 size: 14 residues. The CDR3 sequence: CAISVEGGGTEAFF. CDR3 sequence (DNA): TGTGCCATCAGTGTGGAGGGTGGGGGCACTGAAGCTTTCTTT.